These 23 T cell receptor beta chains share one sample of origin, sequenced in a study of identical twins. TCRdb reanalysed the 5' RACE reads using MiXCR and keeps one entry per CDR3 protein. The sample records a few hundred thousand distinct CDR3 sequences, about 8% being singletons. These same records also appear under a second study, on yellow fever vaccine responses in identical twins.

The sequencing input was CD8+ T cells sorted from blood. The receptors shown here come from a woman between 18 and 29 years old in good health.

This clonotype was observed many times. The rearrangement joins TRBV9 to TRBJ2-7, with D possibly being TRBD1 (7 bases). The CDR3 consists of 15 residues. V lost 2 bases and J 2 bases, leaving 14 bases between the germline ends. CDR1 and CDR2 (germline): SGDLS, YYNGEE. The CDR3 is CASSVSGTGAYEQYF. The CDR3, as DNA: TGTGCCAGCAGCGTTAGCGGTACAGGGGCCTACGAGCAGTACTTC.

V usage is TRBV7-3 and J usage is TRBJ2-2; 11 bases agree with TRBD2. Trimming at V came to 5 bases and at J to 6 bases, leaving 14 bases not matched to a gene. The CDR3 is made up of 18 amino acids. Per the germline V gene, CDR1 is SGHTA and CDR2 is FQGTGA. The CDR3 is CASSPSASPGLAAGELFF. As DNA, the CDR3 is TGTGCCAGCAGCCCCTCCGCGAGTCCGGGACTAGCGGCCGGGGAGCTGTTTTTT.

The chain combines TRBV20-1 with TRBJ2-7, with D possibly matching TRBD1 (6 bases). The CDR3 contains 15 residues. Trimming removed 0 bases from V and 3 bases from J, with 15 bases in between. In germline, CDR1 is DFQATT, CDR2 SNEGSKA (reference sequence). The CDR3 DNA reads as TGCAGTGCTAGAGAGACCGGGACACTAGTCTACGAGCAGTACTTC. Translated: CSARETGTLVYEQYF.

This clonotype was recorded a few times. The V call is TRBV10-2, the J call TRBJ1-1; possibly TRBD1 for D (6 bases). Trimming left V 4 bases short and J 11 bases short, with 11 bases between. Germline V gives CDR1 WSHSY, CDR2 SAAADI. There are 11 residues in the CDR3. The DNA of the CDR3 is TGCGCCAGCAGTGCTCAGGGGTTGGCTTTCTTT. Protein product: CASSAQGLAFF.

This clonotype showed up many times. J is TRBJ2-3 and V is TRBV6-1; TRBD2 might be the D (6 bases). V lost 6 bases, J lost 5 bases, and 12 bases lay in between. The CDR3 length is 13 residues. The germline CDR1 and CDR2 sequences are MNHNS and SASEGT. The CDR3 DNA reads TGTGCCAGCAGGACCCTGGAGGGAGATACGCAGTATTTT. As protein: CASRTLEGDTQYF.

The table lists this clonotype with a few counts. V is TRBV5-1 and J is TRBJ1-2; D gene ambiguous. The germline V gene encodes CDR1 SGHRS and CDR2 YFSETQ. The CDR3 runs 18 residues. V lost 0 bases and J lost 8, with 26 bases in between. The CDR3 DNA sequence: TGCGCCAGCAGCTTGGCCGAGAAGAATCCGACCAATGCTATGGGCTACACCTTC. It specifies CASSLAEKNPTNAMGYTF.

There are a few counts of this clonotype. V is TRBV27 and J is TRBJ2-1; 7 bases match TRBD2. This CDR3 spans 14 amino acids. Germline assignment: CDR1 MNHEY and CDR2 SMNVEV (reference sequence). V lost 6 bases, J lost 7 bases, and 9 bases stayed unmatched. Written as DNA, the CDR3 is TGTGCCAGCAGAAAGACTAGCTTAGTAAATGAGCAGTTCTTC. Protein product: CASRKTSLVNEQFF.

The chain uses TRBV5-4 and TRBJ2-7, with 9 bases that match TRBD2. This CDR3 comprises 15 residues. The V gene's germline CDR1 is SGHNT and CDR2 YYREEE (reference sequence). The J segment lost 5 bases and the V segment lost 4 bases, leaving 10 bases of the junction unmatched. CDR3 sequence (DNA): TGTGCCAGCAGCAGCCGACTAGCGGCGGTGGACGAGCAGTACTTC. This gives the protein CASSSRLAAVDEQYF.

The J gene is TRBJ2-1, the V gene TRBV28; 9 nucleotides line up with TRBD1. This CDR3 is built from 15 residues. The germline gives CDR1 MDHEN, CDR2 SYDVKM. The trim removed 10 bases at V and 1 base at J, leaving 8 bases unmatched. In nucleotides, the CDR3 is TGTGCCACCGCCCCGGACAGGGGTTCCTACAATGAGCAGTTCTTC. Protein sequence: CATAPDRGSYNEQFF.

This clonotype was counted only a few times. DNA of the CDR3: TGCAGCGTTGAAGGGGGGGAGGACACCCGCACAGATACGCAGTATTTT. Amino acids: CSVEGGEDTRTDTQYF. The chain has TRBV29-1 and TRBJ2-3; D is perhaps TRBD2 (6 bases). Germline V gene lookup returns CDR1 SQVTM and CDR2 ANQGSEA. The CDR3 length is 16 residues. V gave up 1 base and J gave up 1 base, with 15 bases separating them.

This clonotype was seen only a few times. This sequence joins TRBV24-1 and TRBJ2-1; 10 bases match TRBD2. The CDR3 covers 19 residues. V gave up 0 bases and J gave up 4 bases; unmatched junction bases: 11. Germline V gene data show CDR1 as KGHDR and CDR2 as SFDVKD. In DNA form, the CDR3 reads TGTGCCACCAGTGATTTGTCGGCCCTAGCGGGAGTTAAGTACAATGAGCAGTTCTTC. The encoded protein is CATSDLSALAGVKYNEQFF.

This clonotype was picked up many times. The J gene is TRBJ2-1, the V gene TRBV12-3 or TRBV12-4; the D call may be TRBD1 or TRBD2 (5 bases each). CDR3 length equals 16 residues. V was cut by 6 bases and J by 0 bases, with 15 bases left in between. CDR3 sequence reads: CASSGAPGGSYNEQFF. CDR3 nucleotide sequence: TGTGCCAGCAGCGGGGCTCCCGGCGGCTCCTACAATGAGCAGTTCTTC.

This clonotype has more than one count but fewer than ten. The chain employs TRBV11-2 and TRBJ1-1; no definite D call. V dropped 3 bases and J dropped 5 bases, with 13 bases sitting between them. The germline gives CDR1 SGHAT, CDR2 FQNNGV. The CDR3 spans 14 residues. Here the CDR3 DNA reads TGTGCCAGCAGCTTGACCCCACGTAGAACTGAAGCTTTCTTT. It yields the protein CASSLTPRRTEAFF.

The chain uses TRBV27 and TRBJ2-3, with 9 bases lining up with TRBD1. The ends lost 7 bases at V and 4 bases at J; junction bases unmatched: 6. The CDR3 consists of 14 residues. Germline V CDR1 and CDR2: MNHEY, SMNVEV (reference sequence). The CDR3 DNA is TGTGCCAGCATACAGGGGGCAGGGGCAGATACGCAGTATTTT. It specifies CASIQGAGADTQYF.

The chain links TRBV11-2 to TRBJ2-7, with D hard to call. The V end lost 5 bases, the J end lost 7 bases, and 18 bases lay between the germline ends. The germline V gene encodes CDR1 SGHAT and CDR2 FQNNGV. This CDR3 is 14 amino acids long. CDR3 in DNA: TGTGCCAGCAGCGATACCTACGCTCCTCGAGAGCAGTACTTC. Protein product: CASSDTYAPREQYF.

This sequence joins TRBV5-1 and TRBJ1-1; possible D gene TRBD1, 5 bases. Deletions cut 5 bases from V and 1 base from J, with 15 bases between. The CDR3 extends over 15 amino acids. From germline, CDR1 is SGHRS and CDR2 YFSETQ. CDR3 sequence: CASSRDSGQNTEAFF. CDR3 sequence (DNA): TGCGCCAGCAGTCGCGACAGCGGGCAGAACACTGAAGCTTTCTTT.

This clonotype appeared a few times. CDR3 sequence reads: CASSQDFGYSNQPQHF. CDR3 nucleotide sequence: TGCGCCAGCAGCCAAGACTTCGGATATAGCAATCAGCCCCAGCATTTT. The V and J genes are TRBV4-1 and TRBJ1-5; D is uncertain. V was pared by 0 bases and J by 0 bases, with 9 bases between. The CDR3 has 16 amino acids. CDR1 and CDR2 (germline): MGHRA, YSYEKL.

The table lists this clonotype with many counts. V usage is TRBV29-1 and J usage is TRBJ2-2; TRBD2 matches 8 bases. V shed 2 bases, J shed 2 bases, and the junction held 4 bases outside the gene matches. Germline V gives CDR1 SQVTM, CDR2 ANQGSEA. This CDR3 is built from 15 residues. CDR3: CSVESSGPNTGELFF. CDR3 coding DNA: TGCAGCGTTGAATCTAGCGGGCCAAACACCGGGGAGCTGTTTTTT.

This clonotype was recorded many times. As DNA, the CDR3 is TGCGCCAGCAGCCAAGATATTGGGGTGGGCGGATCCTACAATGAGCAGTTCTTC. Protein product: CASSQDIGVGGSYNEQFF. The rearrangement links TRBV4-3 to TRBJ2-1; D uncertain. CDR3 length equals 18 residues. V dropped 0 bases and J dropped 1 base, with 16 bases sitting between them. The V gene's germline CDR1 is LGHNA and CDR2 YSLEER.

The sample holds many counts of this clonotype. The chain couples TRBV12-3 or TRBV12-4 to TRBJ2-3; a possible D gene is TRBD1 (6 bases). V was clipped by 4 bases and J by 4 bases, with 12 bases between them. CDR3 length equals 14 residues. This chain's CDR3 is CASSYLGGSDTQYF. In DNA form, the CDR3 reads TGTGCCAGCAGTTACTTAGGGGGTTCAGATACGCAGTATTTT.

This clonotype came up a few times. The chain carries TRBV11-1 and TRBJ2-1; TRBD2 agrees at 11 bases. This CDR3 spans 15 amino acids. Germline CDR1 and CDR2: SGHAT and FQDESV (reference sequence). V lost 5 bases and J lost 6; bases outside the gene matches: 6. CDR3 protein: CASSRPGLAVNEQFF. In DNA, the CDR3 is TGTGCCAGCAGCAGACCGGGACTAGCGGTCAATGAGCAGTTCTTC.

This clonotype was detected many times. The rearrangement uses TRBV4-2 and TRBJ2-1; 8 bases agree with TRBD1. This CDR3 has 17 residues. V was pared by 0 bases and J by 8 bases, with 12 bases of the junction left unmatched. Germline loops: CDR1 LGHNA, CDR2 YNFKEQ. The CDR3 protein is CASSQEVGRQGTDEQFF. The CDR3 DNA is TGTGCCAGCAGCCAAGAAGTAGGGAGACAGGGGACCGATGAGCAGTTCTTC.

This clonotype was seen ten or more times. The chain links TRBV3-1 to TRBJ2-6; D remains ambiguous. Trimming left V 0 bases short and J 2 bases short, with 11 bases between. The CDR3 loop spans 17 amino acids. Germline lookup yields CDR1 LGHDT and CDR2 YNNKEL (reference sequence). The CDR3 coding sequence is TGTGCCAGCAGCCAAGATCGTGTGGGTGCTGGGGCCAACGTCCTGACTTTC. Translation: CASSQDRVGAGANVLTF.